This TCR beta chain was retrieved from a study of T-cell memory formation after mild COVID-19. This clonotype was detected a few times. V shed 7 bases, J shed 5 bases, and the junction held 20 bases outside the gene matches. The CDR3 runs to 18 residues. Germline CDR1 reads MGHDK; CDR2 reads SYGVNS. Employing constant-segment primers, 5'RACE generated TCR alpha and TCR beta cDNA libraries bearing sample barcodes and UMIs. TCRdb used MiXCR to reprocess the 5' RACE reads, holding one entry per CDR3 protein. Among roughly 89,000 distinct CDR3 sequences listed, 10% to 15% were seen once. The sample comprised PBMCs or a T cell subset sorted from them (not recorded which). The chain joins TRBV25-1 to TRBJ2-1; 7 bases align to TRBD2. This TCR derives from an adult woman who had mild COVID-19 (a few samples of this study predate the infection). Cell type and time point are not known. CDR3 region: CASIIVRRRGSSDNEQFF. CDR3 nucleotide sequence: TGTGCCAGCATTATAGTGCGAAGACGCGGGAGCTCAGACAATGAGCAGTTCTTC.